Listed below are T cell receptor beta chains from one sample, sequenced in a study of OX40 agonist ivuxolimab in advanced cancers. Clones were sequenced by immunoSEQ multiplex PCR, and TCRdb holds only the in-frame ones, with some missing. The sample holds under 85,000 clones; 70% to 90% are singletons and the top ten take about 8.6%. Sample: CD4+ or CD8+ T cells sorted from blood, taken in a trial of the OX40 agonist ivuxolimab. The receptors were sampled from an adult with an advanced solid tumor such as melanoma, head and neck, liver or kidney cancer. The conserved cysteine and the conserved F or W are not part of the CDR3 here. Fields, in order: V gene, J gene, CDR3 protein.

TRBV2	TRBJ2-7	ASRGDVGFGVQY
TRBV7-2	TRBJ2-1	ASTSRGGANNEQF
TRBV5-4	TRBJ2-1	ASSKGQFYNEQF
TRBV19	TRBJ1-5	ASSSKGNQPQH
TRBV27	TRBJ2-3	ASSLVGLGRGTDTQY
TRBV29-1	TRBJ1-4	SAVGDRGYGEKLF
TRBV18	TRBJ2-7	ASSPAVSYEQY
TRBV6-5	TRBJ2-7	ASSRQVGSYEQY
TRBV7-6	TRBJ1-6	ASSNRDGGNSPLH
TRBV30	TRBJ2-3	AWTRDTFSTDTQY
TRBV10-3	TRBJ2-7	AISDPTGGGEQY
TRBV28	TRBJ1-1	ASRSFAGVNTEAF
TRBV6-1	TRBJ2-1	ASSDTQGKNEQF
TRBV15	TRBJ2-5	ATSARRGGGVGETQY
TRBV7-2	TRBJ1-5	ASSSWIDQPQH
TRBV6-5	TRBJ1-2	ASRGGAHPGGYT
TRBV14	TRBJ2-1	ASSPQLGGGRKNEQF
TRBV9	TRBJ1-1	ASSVIAGGKTEAF
TRBV19	TRBJ1-1	ASSEGYTEAF
TRBV6-1	TRBJ1-6	ASSVDRGTSPLH
TRBV4-2	TRBJ1-2	ASSPLDSSNYGYT
TRBV5-1	TRBJ1-2	ASSLFGTPNYGYT
TRBV7-2	TRBJ2-3	ASSLMRDTQY
TRBV2	TRBJ2-5	ASTTDPLAQETQY
TRBV18	TRBJ2-7	ASSPLSFWTDYEQY
TRBV7-2	TRBJ1-1	ASSRMGENTEAF
TRBV28	TRBJ1-2	ASSLTGAILNYGYT
TRBV7-9	TRBJ2-5	ASSLRGGPQETQY
TRBV6-5	TRBJ2-7	ASSYSGVTYEQY
TRBV6-5	TRBJ2-3	ASSYQDTTDTQY
TRBV10-2	TRBJ1-5	ASSEAGDGQPQH
TRBV7-2	TRBJ2-7	ASSSGTGYYEQY
TRBV4-2	TRBJ2-7	ASSQEGRGSYEQY
TRBV19	TRBJ2-1	ASSIDRNGEQF
TRBV19	TRBJ2-2	ASSWGPGTGELF
TRBV19	TRBJ2-6	ASSVWTGHGANVLT
TRBV7-3	TRBJ2-7	ASSPTGQSYEQY
TRBV6-1	TRBJ2-6	ASSARSLGANVLT
TRBV30	TRBJ2-2	ARTGTAANTGELF